The rows below give T cell receptor beta chains drawn from one sample of a study of CD4 and CD8 cells across lung adenocarcinoma regions. One entry per CDR3 protein, called by TCRdb with MiXCR from the PCR reads. The sample gives about 3,400 distinct CDR3 sequences, approximately 53% of which show up once; 30% to 35% is in the top ten. The specimen sequenced was CD4+ T cells from the center of a lung tumor. These receptors all come from a female donor with lung adenocarcinoma. The CD4 and CD8 labels of this study may be unreliable. Both conserved end residues are part of each CDR3. D genes are given only for firm matches. A clone size is listed for some rows: how often the clone was seen (once, few, many), or a class if it is expanded.

>TRBJ1-1|-|medium-sized|TRBV27
CASSSLLRGPNTEAFF
TGTGCCAGCAGTTCCCTTCTCAGGGGCCCGAACACTGAAGCTTTCTTT
>TRBJ2-4|TRBD2|medium-sized|TRBV6-1
CASSEGSAGGPQNIQYF
TGTGCCAGCAGTGAAGGTTCGGCGGGAGGGCCCCAAAACATTCAGTACTTC
>TRBJ1-1|TRBD1|-|TRBV10-3
CASRGSNTEAFF
TGTGCCAGCAGGGGGTCGAACACTGAAGCTTTCTTT
>TRBJ2-3|-|-|TRBV10-3
CRITGGRAKNTQYF
TGCCGCATCACGGGTGGGAGAGCCAAAAATACGCAGTATTTC
>TRBJ2-4|TRBD2|-|TRBV10-1
CATGLGGTDMQYF
TGCGCCACGGGACTAGGAGGCACAGACATGCAGTACTTC
>TRBJ2-1|-|medium-sized|TRBV6-4
CASSETGDSYNEQFF
TGTGCCAGCAGTGAGACGGGAGACTCCTACAATGAGCAGTTCTTC
>TRBJ2-4|-|-|TRBV10-1
CVSELEGKDTQYF
TGCGTCTCGGAGCTGGAAGGTAAAGACACGCAGTACTTC
>TRBJ2-1|TRBD2|few|TRBV6-1
CASSTLRSGTGSYNEQFF
TGTGCCAGCAGTACGCTACGAAGCGGGACCGGCTCCTACAATGAGCAGTTCTTC
>TRBJ2-6|-|-|TRBV6-1
CASSEMGLSGANVLTF
TGTGCCAGCAGTGAAATGGGACTCTCTGGGGCCAACGTCCTGACTTTC
>TRBJ2-1|TRBD2|-|TRBV6-1
CASKRLAGGNGEQFF
TGTGCCAGCAAAAGACTAGCGGGAGGAAACGGTGAGCAGTTCTTC
>TRBJ1-2|TRBD1|-|TRBV4-2
CASSQDQPGTGVGGYTF
TGTGCCAGCAGCCAAGATCAACCCGGGACAGGGGTTGGAGGCTACACCTTC
>TRBJ2-3|-|-|TRBV25-1
CASSPTPYTQYF
TGTGCCAGCAGTCCGACTCCTTATACGCAGTATTTT
>TRBJ1-1|-|once|TRBV5-4
CASSFIDSNTEAFF
TGTGCCAGCAGCTTCATCGACAGTAACACTGAAGCTTTCTTT
>TRBJ2-5|-|-|TRBV10-2
CASSEDEKETQYF
TGCGCCAGCAGTGAGGACGAGAAAGAGACCCAGTACTTC
>TRBJ2-4|-|-|TRBV6-1
CASSVLQGTYNEQYF
TGTGCCAGCAGTGTGCTACAGGGTACCTACAATGAGCAGTACTTC
>TRBJ2-1|-|once|TRBV29-1
CSVVVSSYNEQFF
TGCAGCGTTGTAGTGTCCTCCTACAATGAGCAGTTCTTC
>TRBJ2-1|-|medium-sized|TRBV25-1
CASSRIYNEQFF
TGTGCCAGCAGCCGGATCTACAATGAGCAGTTCTTC
>TRBJ2-2|TRBD2|-|TRBV6-1
CASSVNSGRTGELFF
TGTGCCAGCAGTGTGAATAGCGGGAGAACCGGGGAGCTGTTTTTT
>TRBJ2-1|TRBD1|few|TRBV6-1
CASSPGQGVYNEQFF
TGTGCCAGCAGCCCGGGACAGGGAGTCTACAATGAGCAGTTCTTC
>TRBJ2-3|-|-|TRBV6-5
CARSTKGGSTGAQYF
TGTGCCAGGAGTACTAAGGGGGGGAGCACCGGTGCGCAGTATTTT
>TRBJ2-1|TRBD2|-|TRBV6-5
CASSYRGLAGASNAQFF
TGTGCCAGCAGTTACAGAGGACTAGCGGGAGCAAGCAATGCGCAGTTCTTC
>TRBJ2-1|-|-|TRBV6-1
CASSGGPPYNEQFF
TGTGCCAGCAGTGGCGGGCCCCCCTACAATGAGCAGTTCTTC
>TRBJ2-2|-|-|TRBV6-1
CASSGWGVRGNTGELFF
TGTGCCAGCAGCGGGTGGGGGGTGCGGGGGAACACCGGGGAGCTGTTTTTT
>TRBJ2-5|TRBD2|-|TRBV27
CASSFLADIQETQYF
TGTGCCAGCAGTTTTCTAGCGGATATCCAAGAGACCCAGTACTTC
>TRBJ2-1|TRBD2|-|TRBV27
CASRPSGGAYNEQFF
TGTGCCAGCAGACCTAGCGGGGGAGCTTACAATGAGCAGTTCTTC
>TRBJ2-3|-|-|TRBV11-1
CASSLTRVEHTDTQYF
TGTGCCAGCAGCCTCACCAGGGTAGAACACACAGATACGCAGTATTTT
>TRBJ1-2|TRBD1|few|TRBV27
CASSLDRAGGNYGYTF
TGTGCCAGCAGTCTAGACAGGGCGGGTGGTAACTATGGCTACACCTTC
>TRBJ2-2|TRBD2|-|TRBV7-9
CASSLGTSGPLFF
TGTGCCAGCAGCTTAGGGACTAGCGGCCCACTGTTTTTT
>TRBJ2-4|-|-|TRBV10-1
CVSGLGAKDTQYF
TGCGTCTCGGGACTGGGAGCCAAAGACACGCAGTACTTC
>TRBJ1-1|TRBD1|-|TRBV6-1
CASRQDRVGTEAFF
TGTGCCAGCAGACAGGACAGGGTAGGAACTGAAGCTTTCTTT
>TRBJ2-7|-|-|TRBV20-1
CSARGWSRYEQYF
TGCAGTGCTAGAGGTTGGAGCCGGTACGAGCAGTACTTC
>TRBJ2-1|-|-|TRBV27
CASRLGGSYNEQFF
TGTGCCAGCAGGCTAGGGGGATCCTACAATGAGCAGTTCTTC
>TRBJ2-3|-|medium-sized|TRBV7-2
CASSPFYSTDTQYF
TGTGCCAGCAGCCCCTTCTATAGCACAGATACGCAGTATTTT
>TRBJ2-2|-|medium-sized|TRBV6-4
CASSQQSGNTGELFF
TGTGCCAGCAGCCAACAAAGCGGGAACACCGGGGAGCTGTTTTTT
>TRBJ1-2|-|once|TRBV5-5
CASRRATGEAYGYTF
TGTGCCAGCAGGAGGGCCACGGGAGAGGCCTATGGCTACACCTTC
>TRBJ2-4|-|-|TRBV10-1
CATGLEGKDIQYF
TGCGCCACGGGGCTGGAAGGCAAAGATATTCAGTACTTC
>TRBJ2-7|-|-|TRBV10-1
CVTELEGKNTQYF
TGCGTCACGGAACTGGAAGGTAAAAATACGCAGTACTTC
>TRBJ2-3|-|-|TRBV10-1
CATGLEGTDMQYF
TGCGCCACGGGGCTGGAAGGCACAGACATGCAGTATTTT
>TRBJ2-7|-|-|TRBV27
CASKLGGFNNEQYF
TGTGCCAGCAAACTTGGCGGTTTCAACAATGAGCAGTACTTC
>TRBJ2-4|-|medium-sized|TRBV7-2
CASSLTVQNIQYF
TGTGCCAGCAGCCTGACAGTCCAAAACATTCAGTACTTC
>TRBJ2-1|TRBD2|-|TRBV5-1
CASSASSGRNFNEQFF
TGCGCCAGCAGCGCGTCTAGCGGGCGGAACTTCAATGAGCAGTTCTTC
>TRBJ1-1|-|-|TRBV6-1
CASKLGTMNTEAFF
TGTGCCAGCAAACTAGGGACGATGAACACTGAAGCTTTCTTT
>TRBJ2-5|-|few|TRBV9
CASSSQGGGSQETQYF
TGTGCCAGCAGCTCCCAGGGGGGCGGCAGCCAAGAGACCCAGTACTTC
>TRBJ2-3|-|-|TRBV6-1
CASSGASDQDTQYF
TGTGCCAGCAGTGGAGCTAGTGACCAAGATACGCAGTATTTT
>TRBJ2-1|-|-|TRBV5-1
CASSTLDYSSYNEQFF
TGCGCCAGCAGCACCCTCGACTATTCATCGTACAATGAGCAGTTCTTC
>TRBJ2-2|TRBD1|-|TRBV28
CASSFNQGATGELFF
TGTGCCAGCAGTTTCAACCAGGGGGCCACCGGGGAGCTGTTTTTT
>TRBJ2-3|TRBD2|medium-sized|TRBV6-2/TRBV6-3
CASSHRPGLPSTDTQYF
TGTGCCAGCAGCCACAGACCGGGACTACCAAGCACAGATACGCAGTATTTT
>TRBJ2-1|TRBD2|once|TRBV6-1
CASIPGGAVNEQFF
TGTGCCAGCATTCCGGGGGGTGCGGTCAATGAGCAGTTCTTC
>TRBJ2-1|TRBD2|-|TRBV10-1
CASSDSGLAGGKSSYNEQFF
TGCGCCAGCAGTGACTCGGGACTAGCGGGAGGGAAAAGCTCCTACAATGAGCAGTTCTTC
>TRBJ2-1|-|-|TRBV12-3/TRBV12-4
CASSRLVGAPAEQFF
TGTGCCAGCAGCCGGCTAGTGGGAGCCCCAGCCGAGCAGTTCTTC
>TRBJ1-6|-|-|TRBV6-1
CASTLQYNSPLHF
TGTGCCAGCACCTTACAATATAATTCACCCCTCCACTTT
>TRBJ2-3|TRBD2|once|TRBV6-5
CASSLLAGDPTDTQYF
TGTGCCAGCAGCTTACTAGCGGGAGATCCAACAGATACGCAGTATTTT
>TRBJ2-5|-|once|TRBV6-1
CANTTLDRRYQETQYF
TGTGCCAACACCACGCTGGACAGAAGGTACCAAGAGACCCAGTACTTC
>TRBJ2-1|-|-|TRBV6-1
CASRRGGGSKNEQFF
TGTGCCAGCAGGAGGGGGGGCGGATCCAAGAATGAGCAGTTCTTC
>TRBJ2-3|-|few|TRBV10-1
CATELGAKNMQYF
TGCGCCACCGAGCTGGGAGCCAAAAACATGCAGTATTTT
>TRBJ2-7|TRBD1|once|TRBV27
CASSLPGQGGPNEQYF
TGTGCCAGCAGTTTGCCGGGACAGGGGGGGCCCAACGAGCAGTACTTC
>TRBJ2-6|-|-|TRBV27
CASSLSPSLGSGANVLTF
TGTGCCAGCAGTTTATCCCCTTCCCTGGGGTCTGGGGCCAACGTCCTGACTTTC
>TRBJ2-7|-|few|TRBV10-2
CASRAMGGSEQYF
TGCGCCAGCAGGGCGATGGGTGGCTCCGAGCAGTACTTC
>TRBJ2-1|TRBD1|few|TRBV6-1
CASSDTSGTAYNEQFF
TGTGCCAGCAGTGACACCTCCGGGACAGCATACAATGAGCAGTTCTTC